One sample yielded the 30 T cell receptor beta chains listed below, sequenced in a study of T-cell memory formation after mild COVID-19. One entry per CDR3 protein results from TCRdb running MiXCR on the 5' RACE reads. The table includes roughly 50,000 distinct CDR3 sequences, 9.5% to 15% detected once. The sequencing sample was made of PBMCs or a T cell subset sorted from them (not recorded which). The receptors come from a man between 18 and 29 years old who had mild COVID-19 (a few samples of this study predate the infection). Cell type and time point are not known.

A few counts support this clonotype. V is TRBV5-1 and J is TRBJ2-3; D possibly corresponds to TRBD2 (5 bases). CDR3 length equals 16 residues. Looked up from germline, CDR1 is SGHRS and CDR2 is YFSETQ. Trimming took 4 bases from V and 1 from J, leaving 16 bases between them. CDR3 in amino acids: CASSPLGALRTDTQYF. For the CDR3, the DNA is TGCGCCAGCAGCCCGTTGGGAGCCCTCCGCACAGATACGCAGTATTTT.

This clonotype was counted at least ten times. This chain uses TRBV5-1 with TRBJ2-5; TRBD2 aligns across 9 bases. The CDR3 runs 16 residues. Germline values: CDR1 SGHRS, CDR2 YFSETQ. After removal of 0 bases from V and 1 base from J, the junction contained 4 bases not matched to a gene. CDR3 residues: CASSLALAGFQETQYF. The CDR3 region has the DNA TGCGCCAGCAGCTTGGCCCTAGCGGGGTTCCAAGAGACCCAGTACTTC.

This clonotype was picked up a small number of times. The chain is built from TRBV20-1 and TRBJ2-2, with TRBD2 matching over 8 bases. J was trimmed by 1 base and V by 6 bases; bases with no gene match: 1. Per germline, CDR1 DFQATT and CDR2 SNEGSKA (reference sequence). The CDR3 covers 13 residues. CDR3 loop: CSASGGNTGELFF. CDR3 in DNA: TGCAGTGCCAGCGGGGGGAACACCGGGGAGCTGTTTTTT.

This clonotype was observed many times. The rearrangement joins TRBV2 to TRBJ1-1, with D possibly matching TRBD1 (6 bases). The CDR3 covers 14 residues. Germline-derived CDR1 and CDR2 are SNHLY and FYNNEI. With 5 bases removed from V and 0 bases from J, the gap between germline ends came to 10 bases. DNA for the CDR3: TGTGCCAGCAGTCCACAGGGAGTGAACACTGAAGCTTTCTTT. It specifies CASSPQGVNTEAFF. Full variable domain (rest looked up from reference TRBV2 and TRBJ1-1): EPEVTQTPSHQVTQMGQEVILRCVPISNHLYFYWYRQILGQKVEFLVSFYNNEISEKSEIFDDQFSVERPDGSNFTLKIRSTKLEDSAMYFCASSPQGVNTEAFFGQGTRLTVV.

The rearrangement uses TRBV5-1 and TRBJ2-5; TRBD2 matches 7 bases. The CDR3 length is 14 residues. The germline gives CDR1 SGHRS, CDR2 YFSETQ. V was clipped by 2 bases and J by 4 bases; unmatched bases: 5. Written as DNA, the CDR3 is TGCGCCAGCAGCTTTGGGGAGGGAAGAGAGACCCAGTACTTC. Residues: CASSFGEGRETQYF.

This chain links TRBV9 with TRBJ2-2; the match to TRBD2 covers 8 bases. This CDR3 has 16 residues. J lost 6 bases, V lost 0 bases, and 7 bases had no gene match. Germline V gives CDR1 SGDLS, CDR2 YYNGEE. Written as DNA, the CDR3 is TGTGCCAGCAGCGTAGCGGGGGGGTCGCAGCCCGGGGAGCTGTTTTTT. This encodes CASSVAGGSQPGELFF.

This clonotype was seen a handful of times. This CDR3 is CASSLAAWTGQPNEQFF. The CDR3 bases are TGTGCCAGCAGCTTAGCCGCCTGGACAGGGCAACCCAATGAGCAGTTCTTC. The rearrangement uses TRBV7-8 and TRBJ2-1; 8 nucleotides match TRBD1. The CDR3 spans 17 residues. J was trimmed by 6 bases and V by 0 bases; bases with no gene match: 10. CDR1 SGHVS and CDR2 FQNEAQ come from the germline V gene.

CDR3 nucleotides: TGTGCCAGCAGTGAAATGGAGGGTAGCACTGAAGCTTTCTTT. Residues: CASSEMEGSTEAFF. The V call is TRBV25-1, the J call TRBJ1-1; D not resolved. The CDR3 is made up of 14 amino acids. Germline V CDR1 and CDR2: MGHDK, SYGVNS. V shed 2 bases and J shed 4 bases, with 11 bases lying between them.

The CDR3 is CASRNREDTEAFF. The CDR3 DNA reads TGTGCCAGCAGAAACAGGGAGGACACTGAAGCTTTCTTT. This chain uses TRBV2 with TRBJ1-1, with a weak D call TRBD1 (6 bases). V lost 6 bases to trimming and J lost 3 bases, with 11 bases between them. This CDR3 contains 13 residues. Germline CDR1 and CDR2: SNHLY and FYNNEI. Complete variable domain (other parts from reference TRBV2 and TRBJ1-1): EPEVTQTPSHQVTQMGQEVILRCVPISNHLYFYWYRQILGQKVEFLVSFYNNEISEKSEIFDDQFSVERPDGSNFTLKIRSTKLEDSAMYFCASRNREDTEAFFGQGTRLTVV.

This clonotype was detected ten times or more. This chain uses TRBV6-2 or TRBV6-3 with TRBJ1-5, with 7 bases matching TRBD1. Germline V gives CDR1 MNHEY, CDR2 SVGEGT. J was trimmed by 7 bases and V by 2 bases; bases with no gene match: 8. The CDR3 is 15 amino acids. The CDR3 spells CASSYHERTGQPQHF. The CDR3 DNA follows: TGTGCCAGCAGTTACCACGAACGGACAGGACAGCCCCAGCATTTT.

By proportion, this clonotype is medium-sized. This chain uses TRBV5-1 with TRBJ1-6; the D is unclear. V lost 0 bases and J 7 bases, leaving 11 bases between the germline ends. Germline V lookup: CDR1 SGHRS, CDR2 YFSETQ. This CDR3 is built from 15 residues. CDR3 sequence: CASSLGASYNSPLHF. The CDR3 DNA follows: TGCGCCAGCAGCTTGGGGGCGTCTTACAATTCACCCCTCCACTTT.

This chain joins TRBV19 and TRBJ1-5; perhaps TRBD1 as D (5 bases). Trimming took off 4 bases at V and 5 bases at J, with 15 bases between the two ends. This CDR3 region has 15 residues. Germline-derived CDR1 and CDR2 are LNHDA and SQIVND (reference sequence). Here the CDR3 DNA reads TGTGCCAGTAGTACGCCATGGACACGAGATCAGCCCCAGCATTTT. Its protein is CASSTPWTRDQPQHF. Full variable domain (remainder filled in from reference TRBV19 and TRBJ1-5): DGGITQSPKYLFRKEGQNVTLSCEQNLNHDAMYWYRQDPGQGLRLIYYSQIVNDFQKGDIAEGYSVSREKKESFPLTVTSAQKNPTAFYLCASSTPWTRDQPQHFGDGTRLSIL.

This clonotype was counted at least ten times. The chain employs TRBV24-1 and TRBJ2-7; 10 positions match TRBD1. Germline lookup yields CDR1 KGHDR and CDR2 SFDVKD. The junction had 13 bases not matched to a gene; V was cut back by 12 bases and J by 3 bases. CDR3 length equals 15 residues. Here the CDR3 reads CAPQARDRGLYEQYV. CDR3 sequence (DNA): TGTGCCCCCCAGGCTCGGGACAGGGGACTCTACGAGCAGTACGTC.

This clonotype has a count of ten or more. For the CDR3, the DNA is TGCGCCAGCAGCTTGGGGACTAGCGGGCGCAATGAGCAGTTCTTC. This sequence encodes CASSLGTSGRNEQFF. The rearrangement uses TRBV5-1 and TRBJ2-1, with TRBD2 identical over 11 bases. The CDR3 spans 15 residues. The junction had 2 bases not matched to a gene; V was cut back by 0 bases and J by 6 bases. Germline CDR1 reads SGHRS; CDR2 reads YFSETQ.

This clonotype was detected a few times. This sequence joins TRBV5-4 and TRBJ2-3; maybe TRBD2 (6 bases). The CDR3 is 14 amino acids. V lost 4 bases and J lost 6, with 15 bases in between. Per germline, CDR1 SGHNT and CDR2 YYREEE (reference sequence). CDR3 in DNA: TGTGCCAGCAGCCATGGGAGGCCCGAGGATACGCAGTATTTT. Translation gives CASSHGRPEDTQYF. The full variable domain, its missing parts supplied by reference TRBV5-4 and TRBJ2-3, is ETGVTQSPTHLIKTRGQQVTLRCSSQSGHNTVSWYQQALGQGPQFIFQYYREEENGRGNFPPRFSGLQFPNYSSELNVNALELDDSALYLCASSHGRPEDTQYFGPGTRLTVL.

This clonotype was recorded at least ten times. The chain carries TRBV7-2 and TRBJ2-2; a weak D match, TRBD2 (6 bases). There are 17 residues in the CDR3. V lost 5 bases, J lost 4 bases, and 20 bases lay in between. Germline V gives CDR1 SGHTA, CDR2 FQGNSA. CDR3 nucleotide sequence: TGTGCCAGCAGCCGTTCGTCGGACTACGGGGGCACCGGGGAGCTGTTTTTT. Its translation is CASSRSSDYGGTGELFF.

A few counts support this clonotype. This chain joins TRBV3-1 and TRBJ1-6, with D unclear. Looked up from germline, CDR1 is LGHDT and CDR2 is YNNKEL (reference sequence). Trimming left V 3 bases short and J 7 bases short, with 10 bases between. The CDR3 covers 14 residues. The CDR3 sequence is CASSQRHRNSPLHF. The CDR3 nucleotides read TGTGCCAGCAGCCAGCGACACCGAAATTCACCCCTCCACTTT.

This clonotype came up a few times. The gene calls are TRBV15 and TRBJ2-3; D unresolved. Germline V gives CDR1 LNHNV, CDR2 YYDKDF (reference sequence). The V gene lost 4 bases and the J gene lost 7 bases, with 9 bases spanning the gap. CDR3 size: 12 residues. CDR3 sequence: CATSTPGNTQYF. DNA of the CDR3: TGTGCCACCAGCACCCCTGGAAATACGCAGTATTTT.

This clonotype was detected a few times. The rearrangement uses TRBV30 and TRBJ2-3; 12 bases line up with TRBD2. The germline V gene encodes CDR1 GTSNPN and CDR2 SVGIG (reference sequence). The trim removed 3 bases at V and 2 bases at J, leaving 9 bases unmatched. The CDR3 extends over 17 amino acids. CDR3 sequence (DNA): TGTGCCTGGAGCCCGAGACTAGCGGGGGCCCTCACAGATACGCAGTATTTT. This sequence encodes CAWSPRLAGALTDTQYF.

This clonotype has only a few counts. The genes are TRBV20-1 and TRBJ2-2; a possible D gene is TRBD2 (5 bases). The CDR3 runs 12 residues. Trimming took 7 bases from V and 4 from J, leaving 10 bases between them. Germline CDR1 DFQATT, CDR2 SNEGSKA (reference sequence). The CDR3 nucleotides read TGCAGTGTCGCTAGCCCCACCGGGGAGCTGTTTTTT. Its translation: CSVASPTGELFF.

This sequence joins TRBV6-4 and TRBJ2-1; 12 bases are a match to TRBD2. With V trimmed by 0 bases and J by 7 bases, 4 bases remained unmatched. The CDR3 runs 16 residues. CDR1 and CDR2 from the germline V gene are MRHNA and SNTAGT. The CDR3 DNA is TGTGCCAGCAGTGACTCGGCAGGACTAGCGGGGAATGAGCAGTTCTTC. Amino acids: CASSDSAGLAGNEQFF.

This clonotype was found a few times. This chain connects TRBV24-1 to TRBJ2-7; 7 nucleotides align to TRBD1. The CDR3 extends over 17 amino acids. Germline-derived CDR1 and CDR2 are KGHDR and SFDVKD. J was trimmed by 0 bases and V by 5 bases; bases with no gene match: 12. CDR3 amino acids: CATSAHSRQGVSYEQYV. As DNA, the CDR3 is TGTGCCACCAGTGCTCACTCACGGCAGGGGGTCTCCTACGAGCAGTACGTC.

A few counts support this clonotype. The chain links TRBV20-1 to TRBJ1-5; D possibly corresponds to TRBD1 (5 bases). V was trimmed by 6 bases and J by 1 base, leaving 13 bases between them. Germline CDR1 and CDR2: DFQATT and SNEGSKA (reference sequence). The CDR3 has 14 residues. The CDR3 protein is CSAYQGGSNQPQHF. The CDR3 nucleotides read TGCAGTGCGTATCAGGGAGGGAGCAATCAGCCCCAGCATTTT.

This clonotype has a count of ten or more. The chain uses TRBV11-3 and TRBJ2-1, with D perhaps TRBD1 (6 bases). The CDR3 covers 15 residues. Deletions cut 4 bases from V and 8 bases from J, with 18 bases between. Germline assignment: CDR1 SGHNT and CDR2 YENEEA. The chain's CDR3 is CASSSGQTGWDEQFF. CDR3 DNA sequence: TGTGCCAGCAGCTCCGGACAGACCGGTTGGGATGAGCAGTTCTTC.

This clonotype was observed at least ten times. The V and J genes are TRBV10-3 and TRBJ2-7; maybe TRBD2 (5 bases). CDR1 and CDR2 (germline): ENHRY, SYGVKD. The CDR3 has 12 residues. V lost 6 bases and J 7 bases, leaving 13 bases between the germline ends. The CDR3 DNA is TGTGCCATCAGCACCCTCGGGGAGGAGCAGTACGTC. Protein sequence: CAISTLGEEQYV.

This clonotype showed up many times. V and J are TRBV7-3 and TRBJ2-7; D is undetermined. There are 10 residues in the CDR3. Per germline, CDR1 SGHTA and CDR2 FQGTGA. The ends were cut back, 9 bases at V and 3 bases at J, with 6 bases in the middle. CDR3 residues: CARTYYEQYV. As DNA, the CDR3 is TGTGCCAGGACCTACTACGAGCAGTACGTC.

The genes are TRBV2 and TRBJ2-7, with 8 bases identical to TRBD1. The CDR3 spans 17 residues. V dropped 2 bases and J dropped 2; count of bases not matched to a gene: 11. Germline values: CDR1 SNHLY, CDR2 FYNNEI. The DNA of the CDR3 is TGTGCCAGCAGTGAAACTGCGACTCGGACAGGGACCTACGAGCAGTACTTC. Translated: CASSETATRTGTYEQYF.

The sample holds many counts of this clonotype. This CDR3 reads CASSLVVWGEQFF. The CDR3 nucleotides read TGTGCCAGCAGTTTAGTGGTCTGGGGCGAGCAGTTCTTC. The chain couples TRBV12-3 or TRBV12-4 to TRBJ2-1; maybe TRBD1 (5 bases). This CDR3 region has 13 residues. V lost 1 base to trimming and J lost 10 bases, with 11 bases between them.

The J gene is TRBJ1-4, the V gene TRBV21-1. TRBV21-1 is recorded as a pseudogene. The CDR3 runs 14 residues. The CDR3 DNA reads TGTGCCAGCAGGACGATGCAAGTGTATGAAAAACTGTTTTTT. It translates to CASRTMQVYEKLFF.

In nucleotides, the CDR3 is TGTGCCAGCAGTTACTCGAGGGCGTCGACAGTTTTCTTT. Translated, it gives CASSYSRASTVFF. This chain links TRBV6-2 or TRBV6-3 with TRBJ1-1; tentative D call: TRBD1 (5 bases). CDR1 is MNHEY and CDR2 is SVGEGT in the germline V gene. The CDR3 spans 13 residues. V lost 0 bases and J lost 13, with 15 bases in between.